What follows is one TCR beta chain and its context. The sample is drawn from a study of blood T cell repertoires in COVID-19. The wider study: The United States, Italy and Spain were the sources of the acute and convalescent COVID-19 samples.

The CDR3 has 14 amino acids. The germline V gene encodes CDR1 SGHRS and CDR2 YFSETQ. Between the trimmed V and J ends, which lost 3 bases and 2 bases, there was a span of 11 bases. Authors' processing steps: How many nucleated cells were present was estimated from reference gene primer amplification. The method was immunoSEQ multiplex PCR; TCRdb's version includes in-frame clones alone and lacks a portion of them. The V and J calls and the clone size are those of that table, but D and trimming were determined from the DNA. The table shows approximately 210,000 clones, with about four fifths occurring only once.

This sequence joins TRBV5-1 and TRBJ1-1; tentative D call: TRBD1 (5 bases). The TCR comes from a woman aged 40 to 50 with active or convalescent COVID-19. The sequenced sample was peripheral blood. As DNA, the CDR3 is TGCGCCAGCAGCTATCAGGGTCTCAACACTGAAGCTTTCTTT. It yields the protein CASSYQGLNTEAFF.